The clone carrying this T cell receptor (beta chain) was counted a few times. No antigen is known for it. The entry originates in a study of CD8+ T cells in alopecia areata. Whole-study results and caveats: Lesional scalp exceeded normal scalp in clonality, especially in alopecia totalis/universalis.

Following RNA extraction, reverse transcription yielded cDNA that acted as the sequencing template. Only in-frame clones appear in the TCRdb table, and some are missing; sequencing was by immunoSEQ multiplex PCR. The table records some 170,000 clones, 65% to 75% of them present only once. V dropped 8 bases and J dropped 5 bases, with 13 bases sitting between them. The germline V gene has CDR1 SQVTM and CDR2 ANQGSEA. This CDR3 contains 12 residues. This clonotype originated in a human donor with alopecia areata. The sample consisted of CD8+ T cells sorted from blood, taken at week 0. The chain employs TRBV29-1 and TRBJ2-1; D might be TRBD1 (6 bases). CDR3: CSRRGTNNEQFF. CDR3 in DNA: TGCAGCCGTAGGGGGACGAACAATGAGCAGTTCTTC.